Here is one T cell receptor beta chain with its context. Its antigen is undetermined. This sample was included in a study of T cell responses to AZD1222 COVID-19 vaccine. Sequenced by immunoSEQ multiplex PCR; TCRdb stores in-frame clones only, minus some. The sample records 80,000 or so clones, more than 90% being singletons. Findings and limits, study-wide: Donors skewed white British and female; clonal diversity was possibly underestimated. Recipients of AZD1222 seropositive at baseline numbered only five or six. CD4 TCRs linked to vaccination spanned spike, dominating at 160-218 and 743-854.

CDR1 is SGHDN, CDR2 FVKESK, per germline. Trimming removed 0 bases at V and 5 bases at J, with 10 bases between. The CDR3 has 14 amino acids. Sequenced material: peripheral blood, taken 28 days after the second AZD1222 dose. This receptor was identified in an adult who received the AZD1222 COVID-19 vaccine. The chain links TRBV14 to TRBJ2-5, with no clear D. DNA for the CDR3: TGTGCCAGCAGCCAAGATAGTCATCTTGAGACCCAGTACTTC. Translating it yields CASSQDSHLETQYF. Complete variable domain (other parts from reference TRBV14 and TRBJ2-5): EAGVTQFPSHSVIEKGQTVTLRCDPISGHDNLYWYRRVMGKEIKFLLHFVKESKQDESGMPNNRFLAERTGGTYSTLKVQPAELEDSGVYFCASSQDSHLETQYFGPGTRLLVL.